This T cell receptor beta chain originates from a study of cytomegalovirus exposure and HLA in healthy donors. Overall study results and limits: Sequencing depth roughly uniform across donors was assumed in presence/absence analyses. V- and J-gene trimming of TCR beta was linked (in a later analysis) to a missense DCLRE1C variant. Some V segments, including TRBV6-2 and TRBV6-3, were excluded as indistinguishable.

Notes on this clone: Its antigen remains unidentified.

13 Jbeta primers and 60 Vbeta primers were used for the PCR. Sequenced by immunoSEQ multiplex PCR; TCRdb stores in-frame clones only, minus some. Among about 160,000 clones listed, 60% to 85% were seen once. The CDR3 contains 14 residues. V lost 6 bases to trimming and J lost 0 bases, with 11 bases between them. From germline, CDR1 is MNHEY and CDR2 SVGAGI. The receptor's source is a woman in her 40s in good health and CMV-seronegative. Sequences were obtained from PBMCs. The chain couples TRBV6-5 to TRBJ1-2; possible D gene TRBD1, 5 bases. The CDR3 sequence is CASRGTIANYGYTF. The CDR3 DNA is TGTGCCAGCAGGGGGACTATAGCTAACTATGGCTACACCTTC.